This T cell receptor beta chain was identified during a study of blood T cells in healthy people across ages. Notes on the study in general: Across the age range, TCR beta diversity per million T cells fell in a roughly linear way. TCR beta diversity was tightly associated with the proportion of naive T cells.

This clonotype occurred a few times. Its antigen is currently unknown. Germline V gene data show CDR1 as MDHEN and CDR2 as SYDVKM. The ends lost 6 bases at V and 0 bases at J; junction bases unmatched: 5. This CDR3 has 14 residues. Next came a second PCR, run for roughly 6 to 11 cycles, which used a sample-barcoded 5' primer along with a J-beta primer mix. TCRdb reanalysed the 5' RACE reads using MiXCR and keeps one entry per CDR3 protein. The sample records 1.2 million to 1.5 million distinct CDR3 sequences, around two fifths being singletons. The amount of total RNA extracted per sample was at least 5.5 micrograms.

Sequencing input: blood. The clonotype comes from a woman younger than 35 in good health. The rearrangement uses TRBV28 and TRBJ2-7; 7 bases align to TRBD1. In DNA form, the CDR3 reads TGTGCCAGCAGAGGACCAGGGGGCTCCTACGAGCAGTACTTC. Encoded protein: CASRGPGGSYEQYF.